The 6 T cell receptor beta chains presented below share a single source sample, sequenced in a study of shared clonotypes between healthy human individuals. Measured with immunoSEQ multiplex PCR; TCRdb has only the in-frame clones, and not every one. The repertoire has about half a million clones, 79% of them found once; the top ten carry approximately 12%. The sequenced material came from PBMCs. The receptors here all came from a woman aged 40-49 years in good health. Some clones in this sample may be carry-over from other donors' samples.

This chain links TRBV7-2 with TRBJ1-3; D is unclear. The CDR3 sequence is 18 residues long. V shed 4 bases and J shed 0 bases, with 19 bases lying between them. Germline V gene sequence: CDR1 SGHTA, CDR2 FQGNSA. The CDR3 spells CASSSPRGQPISGNTIYF. Here the CDR3 DNA reads TGTGCCAGCAGCTCCCCCCGCGGTCAGCCCATCTCTGGAAACACCATATATTTT.

V gene TRBV28 combines with J gene TRBJ2-3; 9 bases match TRBD2. Germline assignment: CDR1 MDHEN and CDR2 SYDVKM. CDR3 size: 17 residues. Losses at the gene ends were 6 bases for V and 0 bases for J; bases not matched to a gene: 10. The CDR3 DNA follows: TGTGCCAGCAGCCCGATTAGCGGGAGCCCTAGCACAGATACGCAGTATTTT. It translates to CASSPISGSPSTDTQYF.

The chain has TRBV19 and TRBJ2-7; the D gene could be TRBD1 or TRBD2 (5 bases each). The germline CDR1 and CDR2 sequences are LNHDA and SQIVND (reference sequence). V lost 1 base to trimming and J lost 6 bases, with 10 bases between them. The CDR3 has 13 amino acids. The CDR3 spells CASSIAREREQYF. The CDR3 nucleotides read TGTGCCAGTAGTATAGCCAGGGAGCGCGAGCAGTACTTC.

This rearrangement joins TRBV15 to TRBJ2-4; D gene unclear. Germline CDR1 and CDR2: LNHNV and YYDKDF (reference sequence). Deletions cut 0 bases from V and 5 bases from J, with 11 bases between. This CDR3 is built from 15 residues. CDR3 sequence: CATSRDRGGQNIQYF. DNA for the CDR3: TGTGCCACCAGCAGAGATCGAGGTGGCCAAAACATTCAGTACTTC. The full variable domain, in which reference TRBV15 and TRBJ2-4 provide the parts outside the CDR3, is DAMVIQNPRYQVTQFGKPVTLSCSQTLNHNVMYWYQQKSSQAPKLLFHYYDKDFNNEADTPDNFQSRRPNTSFCFLDIRSPGLGDTAMYLCATSRDRGGQNIQYFGAGTRLSVL.

The genes are TRBV29-1 and TRBJ2-1; 12 nucleotides align to TRBD2. The junction had 7 bases not matched to a gene; V was cut back by 6 bases and J by 1 base. Germline CDR1 reads SQVTM; CDR2 reads ANQGSEA. CDR3 length: 16 amino acids. CDR3 coding DNA: TGCAGCGTGGCTCTAGCGGGAGGGCCTTCCTACAATGAGCAGTTCTTC. It translates to CSVALAGGPSYNEQFF.

The CDR3 region is CASSLGQGLEKLFF. The CDR3 DNA sequence: TGCGCCAGCAGCCTGGGACAGGGGCTTGAAAAACTGTTTTTT. The gene calls are TRBV4-3 and TRBJ1-4; TRBD1 matches 10 bases. The V gene end was trimmed by 4 bases and the J gene end by 7 bases; junction bases not matched to a gene: 3. Germline V CDR1 and CDR2: LGHNA, YSLEER. The CDR3 loop spans 14 amino acids.